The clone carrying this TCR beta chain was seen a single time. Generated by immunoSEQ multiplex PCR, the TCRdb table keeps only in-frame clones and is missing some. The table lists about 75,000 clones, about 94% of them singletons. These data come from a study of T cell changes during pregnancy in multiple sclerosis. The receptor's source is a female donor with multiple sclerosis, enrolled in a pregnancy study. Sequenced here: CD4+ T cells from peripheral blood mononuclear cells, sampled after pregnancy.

The CDR3: CASSESGREDGYTF. The CDR3 DNA sequence: TGTGCCAGCAGTGAATCCGGCAGGGAAGATGGCTACACCTTC. The chain employs TRBV2 and TRBJ1-2, with D possibly matching TRBD1 (5 bases). The CDR3 length is 14 residues. CDR1 and CDR2 (germline): SNHLY, FYNNEI. The V and J ends lost 2 bases and 6 bases respectively, with 13 bases between them.